The 26 T cell receptor beta chains presented below share a single source sample, sequenced in a study of monozygotic twins with inflammatory bowel disease. One entry per CDR3 protein, without DNA, is what TCRdb gives after re-calling the 5' RACE reads. This table holds about 380,000 distinct CDR3 sequences. What was sequenced was blood. The receptors originated from a human donor with ulcerative colitis or Crohn's disease, or a healthy co-twin of an affected twin (not recorded which).

The V and J genes are TRBV3-1 and TRBJ1-2. The CDR3 loop spans 14 amino acids. Germline V CDR1 and CDR2: LGHDT, YNNKEL (reference sequence). The CDR3 loop reads CASSPSASTSGYTF.

The genes are TRBV27 and TRBJ1-2. Germline V CDR1 and CDR2: MNHEY, SMNVEV (reference sequence). The CDR3 covers 15 residues. CDR3 region: CASSEPGGSVYGYTF.

The chain uses TRBV15 and TRBJ2-3; the D gene TCRdb calls, TRBD2, cannot be checked with no DNA. The V gene's germline CDR1 is LNHNV and CDR2 YYDKDF (reference sequence). The CDR3 spans 18 residues. CDR3 sequence reads: CATSRNFGVSGDTDTQYF.

The chain recombines TRBV30 with TRBJ1-2; TCRdb calls TRBD1, which cannot be checked without DNA. CDR3 length: 13 residues. CDR1 is GTSNPN and CDR2 is SVGIG in the germline V gene (reference sequence). CDR3: CAWSRTSNYGYTF.

This clonotype is deemed medium-sized (0.01 to 0.1%) by its frequency. The rearrangement links TRBV25-1 to TRBJ2-6; TCRdb gives TRBD1 as the D gene, but with no DNA this cannot be confirmed. This CDR3 is built from 14 residues. Germline CDR1 is MGHDK and CDR2 is SYGVNS. This CDR3 reads CASSTGSGANVLTF.

V is TRBV5-6 and J is TRBJ1-2; TCRdb selects TRBD1, and the lack of DNA leaves this call unchecked. CDR3 length equals 13 residues. Germline CDR1 reads SGHDT; CDR2 reads YYEEEE. The CDR3 loop is CASSDRNNYGYTF.

The V call is TRBV30, the J call TRBJ2-2; as DNA is missing, the TRBD1 call by TCRdb cannot be tested. Germline V gives CDR1 GTSNPN, CDR2 SVGIG (reference sequence). The CDR3 sequence is 14 residues long. The CDR3 spells CAWKYGQGTGELFF.

The CDR3 protein is CASSPQGILAQETQYF. This sequence joins TRBV18 and TRBJ2-5. CDR3 length equals 16 residues. CDR1 is KGHSH, CDR2 LQKENI, per germline.

The V call is TRBV5-6, the J call TRBJ2-3; TCRdb's D gene call, TRBD2, goes unchecked for lack of DNA. The CDR3 has 13 amino acids. Germline V gene lookup returns CDR1 SGHDT and CDR2 YYEEEE. The CDR3 protein is CASSSRSALTQYF. Drawing the rest from reference TRBV5-6 and TRBJ2-3, the complete variable domain is DAGVTQSPTHLIKTRGQQVTLRCSPKSGHDTVSWYQQALGQGPQFIFQYYEEEERQRGNFPDRFSGHQFPNYSSELNVNALLLGDSALYLCASSSRSALTQYFGPGTRLTVL.

The rearrangement links TRBV12-3 or TRBV12-4 to TRBJ2-3. This CDR3 has 16 amino acids. The chain's CDR3 is CASSSRGTSSTDTQYF.

The CDR3 is CSARRRAYEQYF. The V call is TRBV20-1, the J call TRBJ2-7. The CDR3 runs to 12 residues. The V gene's germline CDR1 is DFQATT and CDR2 SNEGSKA (reference sequence).

V and J are TRBV7-9 and TRBJ1-6. CDR1 and CDR2 (germline): SEHNR, FQNEAQ (reference sequence). The CDR3 loop spans 13 amino acids. This chain's CDR3 is CASSLGSISPLHF.

The rearrangement joins TRBV5-6 to TRBJ2-6. The CDR3 covers 15 residues. The germline V gene has CDR1 SGHDT and CDR2 YYEEEE. CDR3: CASSYSFSGANVLTF.

This chain uses TRBV10-3 with TRBJ1-1; with no DNA, the TCRdb D assignment of TRBD1 cannot be verified. Per germline, CDR1 ENHRY and CDR2 SYGVKD. The CDR3 extends over 14 amino acids. The CDR3 sequence: CAISGDRLNTEAFF.

V gene TRBV9 combines with J gene TRBJ2-7; with no DNA, the TCRdb D assignment of TRBD1 cannot be verified. The CDR3 is made up of 14 amino acids. Germline CDR1 SGDLS, CDR2 YYNGEE. The CDR3 spells CASSVSFGGPEQYF.

The rearrangement joins TRBV4-1 to TRBJ2-3. In germline, CDR1 is MGHRA, CDR2 YSYEKL. The CDR3 has 14 amino acids. CDR3 amino acids: CASSQSPLEDTQYF.

This sequence joins TRBV6-1 and TRBJ2-2; TCRdb indicates TRBD1, and absent DNA this call remains unverified. Germline V gene sequence: CDR1 MNHNS, CDR2 SASEGT. CDR3 length: 18 amino acids. CDR3 in amino acids: CASSFRDRGYSNTGELFF.

The J gene is TRBJ2-2, the V gene TRBV10-3; with no DNA, the TCRdb D assignment of TRBD1 cannot be verified. This CDR3 spans 15 amino acids. CDR1 ENHRY and CDR2 SYGVKD come from the germline V gene. The CDR3 sequence: CAISVGTENTGELFF.

The J gene is TRBJ1-1, the V gene TRBV6-5; TCRdb outputs TRBD1, but without DNA this stays unchecked. The V gene's germline CDR1 is MNHEY and CDR2 SVGAGI. This CDR3 has 11 amino acids. The CDR3 sequence: CARERGTEAFF.

The genes are TRBV5-6 and TRBJ1-2; TCRdb reports TRBD1, a call that lacks DNA to check it against. CDR1 and CDR2 (germline): SGHDT, YYEEEE. This CDR3 region has 13 residues. CDR3 amino acids: CASRIGTGPVYTF.

This chain connects TRBV5-1 to TRBJ2-3; TCRdb lists TRBD2, though no DNA is available to test this call. In germline, CDR1 is SGHRS, CDR2 YFSETQ. This CDR3 has 14 amino acids. CDR3 sequence reads: CASSLTPGTDTQYF.

V and J are TRBV6-2 or TRBV6-3 and TRBJ2-1. Per germline, CDR1 MNHEY and CDR2 SVGEGT. The CDR3 consists of 14 residues. This CDR3 reads CASSKGIIYNEQFF.

V usage is TRBV7-2 and J usage is TRBJ2-5; there is no DNA to check the TCRdb D call of TRBD1. The V gene's germline CDR1 is SGHTA and CDR2 FQGNSA. The CDR3 has 16 amino acids. CDR3: CASSPDLGQGLETQYF.

This sequence joins TRBV4-3 and TRBJ2-3; TCRdb reports TRBD2, a call that lacks DNA to check it against. The CDR3 runs to 19 residues. CDR1 LGHNA and CDR2 YSLEER come from the germline V gene. CDR3 region: CASSQVGLAGGLGTDTQYF.

This chain connects TRBV5-1 to TRBJ1-1; TCRdb proposes TRBD1, but this gene call is untestable without DNA. Per the germline V gene, CDR1 is SGHRS and CDR2 is YFSETQ. The CDR3 extends over 14 amino acids. CDR3 in amino acids: CASRERGVDTEAFF. The full variable domain, rest sourced from reference TRBV5-1 and TRBJ1-1, is KAGVTQTPRYLIKTRGQQVTLSCSPISGHRSVSWYQQTPGQGLQFLFEYFSETQRNKGNFPGRFSGRQFSNSRSEMNVSTLELGDSALYLCASRERGVDTEAFFGQGTRLTVV.

V usage is TRBV28 and J usage is TRBJ2-7. Germline CDR1 MDHEN, CDR2 SYDVKM. The CDR3 covers 14 residues. Here the CDR3 reads CASSLGQHSYEQYF.